This T cell receptor beta chain was sequenced in a study of identical twins. Study-level findings and limits: There was an excess of low generation probability in the out-of-frame alpha sequences that twins shared. Diverse VJ usage suggested most zero-insertion clonotypes were not invariant T cells.

This clonotype was observed at least ten times. What it binds is not known. Every sampled donor was Caucasian and healthy. CDR1 and CDR2 (germline): LGHNA, YNFKEQ. V lost 4 bases and J lost 2; bases outside the gene matches: 9. The CDR3 totals 17 residues. Through template switching, a universal primer site was introduced, and the cDNA contained unique molecular identifiers. TCRdb reprocessed the 5' RACE reads via MiXCR and lists one record per CDR3 protein. The profile shows around 220,000 distinct CDR3 sequences, about 10% of them singletons. The V and J genes are TRBV4-2 and TRBJ2-1; 9 bases fit TRBD2. The TCR sequence derives from a man aged 45 to 65 in good health. Sequences were obtained from memory T cells sorted from blood. The CDR3 coding sequence is TGTGCCAGCAGCCGAATAGGCGGGGGGGAGGCCTACAATGAGCAGTTCTTC. Residues: CASSRIGGGEAYNEQFF.